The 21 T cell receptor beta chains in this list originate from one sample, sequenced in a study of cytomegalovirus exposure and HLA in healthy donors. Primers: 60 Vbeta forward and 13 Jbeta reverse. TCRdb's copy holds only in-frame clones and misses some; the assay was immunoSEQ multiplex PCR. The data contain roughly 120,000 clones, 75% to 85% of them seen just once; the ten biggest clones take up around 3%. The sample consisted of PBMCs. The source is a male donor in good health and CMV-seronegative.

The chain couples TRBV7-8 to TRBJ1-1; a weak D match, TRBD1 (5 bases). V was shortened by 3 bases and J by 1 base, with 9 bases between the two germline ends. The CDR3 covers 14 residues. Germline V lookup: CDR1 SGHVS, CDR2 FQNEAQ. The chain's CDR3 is CASSFFQGNTEAFF. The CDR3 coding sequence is TGTGCCAGCAGCTTTTTTCAGGGGAACACTGAAGCTTTCTTT.

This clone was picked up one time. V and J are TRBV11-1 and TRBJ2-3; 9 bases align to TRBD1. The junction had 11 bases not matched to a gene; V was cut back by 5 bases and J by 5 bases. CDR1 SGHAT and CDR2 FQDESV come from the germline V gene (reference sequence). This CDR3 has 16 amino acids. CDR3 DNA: TGTGCCAGCAGCCGCGCCGCGGGACAGGGTGTAGATACGCAGTATTTT. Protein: CASSRAAGQGVDTQYF.

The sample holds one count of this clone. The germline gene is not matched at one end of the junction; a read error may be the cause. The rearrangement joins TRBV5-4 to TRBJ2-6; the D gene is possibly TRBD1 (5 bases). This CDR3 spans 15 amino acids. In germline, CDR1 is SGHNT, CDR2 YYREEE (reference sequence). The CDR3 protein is CASRPHTSGANGLTF. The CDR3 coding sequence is TGTGCCAGCAGACCTCACACTTCTGGGGCCAACGGCCTGACTTTC. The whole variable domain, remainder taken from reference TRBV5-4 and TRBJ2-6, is ETGVTQSPTHLIKTRGQQVTLRCSSQSGHNTVSWYQQALGQGPQFIFQYYREEENGRGNFPPRFSGLQFPNYSSELNVNALELDDSALYLCASRPHTSGANGLTFGAGSRLTVL.

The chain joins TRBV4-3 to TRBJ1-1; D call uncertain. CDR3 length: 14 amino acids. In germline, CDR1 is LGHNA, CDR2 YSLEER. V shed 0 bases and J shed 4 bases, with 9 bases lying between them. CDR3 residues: CASSQDLRGTEAFF. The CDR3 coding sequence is TGCGCCAGCAGCCAAGACCTTCGGGGCACTGAAGCTTTCTTT.

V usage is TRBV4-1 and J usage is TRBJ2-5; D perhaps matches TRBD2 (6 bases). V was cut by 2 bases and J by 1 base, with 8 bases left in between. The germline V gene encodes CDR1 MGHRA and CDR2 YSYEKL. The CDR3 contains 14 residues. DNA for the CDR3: TGCGCCAGCAGCCAAATTAGCGGCCAAGAGACCCAGTACTTC. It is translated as CASSQISGQETQYF.

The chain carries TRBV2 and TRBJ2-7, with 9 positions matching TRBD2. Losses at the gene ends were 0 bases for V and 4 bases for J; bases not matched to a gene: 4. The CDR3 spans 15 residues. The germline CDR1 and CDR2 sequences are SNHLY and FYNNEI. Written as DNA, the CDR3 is TGTGCCAGCAGTGAAGCTCTAGCGGGGCTGTACGAGCAGTACTTC. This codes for CASSEALAGLYEQYF.

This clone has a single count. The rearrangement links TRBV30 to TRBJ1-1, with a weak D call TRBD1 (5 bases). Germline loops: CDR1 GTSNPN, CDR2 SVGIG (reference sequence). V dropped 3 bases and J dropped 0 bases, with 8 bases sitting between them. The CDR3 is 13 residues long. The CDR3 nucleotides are TGTGCCTGGAGGCTGACAGTGAACACTGAAGCTTTCTTT. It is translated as CAWRLTVNTEAFF.

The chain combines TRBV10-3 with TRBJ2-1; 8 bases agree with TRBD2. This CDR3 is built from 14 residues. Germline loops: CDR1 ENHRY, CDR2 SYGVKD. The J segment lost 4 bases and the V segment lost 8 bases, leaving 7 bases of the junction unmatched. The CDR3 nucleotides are TGTGCCATCTCTAATAGCGGGGCTTACAATGAGCAGTTCTTC. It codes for CAISNSGAYNEQFF.

The CDR3 DNA follows: TGTGCCAGCAGCTCCATAGCGGGAGGGAACGACGAGCAGTACTTC. Protein sequence: CASSSIAGGNDEQYF. This chain uses TRBV11-2 with TRBJ2-7; 11 bases agree with TRBD2. V gave up 4 bases and J gave up 5 bases; unmatched junction bases: 7. The CDR3 is 15 amino acids. The germline V gene has CDR1 SGHAT and CDR2 FQNNGV.

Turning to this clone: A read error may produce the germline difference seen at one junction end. This CDR3 is CSSSFNPYEQYF. The DNA for the CDR3 is TGTTCCAGCAGCTTCAATCCCTACGAGCAGTACTTC. The chain couples TRBV7-9 to TRBJ2-7; D gene ambiguous. Germline lookup yields CDR1 SEHNR and CDR2 FQNEAQ (reference sequence). The CDR3 length is 12 residues.

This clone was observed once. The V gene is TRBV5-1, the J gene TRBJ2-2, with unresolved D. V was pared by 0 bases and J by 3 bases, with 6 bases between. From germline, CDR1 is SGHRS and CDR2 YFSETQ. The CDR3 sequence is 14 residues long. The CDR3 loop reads CASSLASYTGELFF. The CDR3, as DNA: TGCGCCAGCAGCTTGGCCTCCTACACCGGGGAGCTGTTTTTT. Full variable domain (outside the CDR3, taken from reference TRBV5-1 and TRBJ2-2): KAGVTQTPRYLIKTRGQQVTLSCSPISGHRSVSWYQQTPGQGLQFLFEYFSETQRNKGNFPGRFSGRQFSNSRSEMNVSTLELGDSALYLCASSLASYTGELFFGEGSRLTVL.

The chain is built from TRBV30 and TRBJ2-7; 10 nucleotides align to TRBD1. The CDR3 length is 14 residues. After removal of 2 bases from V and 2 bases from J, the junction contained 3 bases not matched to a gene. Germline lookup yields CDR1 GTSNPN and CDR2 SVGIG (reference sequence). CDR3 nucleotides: TGTGCCTGGAGTTACGGGACAGGGGCCTACGAGCAGTACTTC. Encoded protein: CAWSYGTGAYEQYF.

CDR3 loop: CASMGQGNYGYTF. The CDR3 DNA sequence: TGTGCCAGTATGGGACAGGGGAACTATGGCTACACCTTC. The chain has TRBV19 and TRBJ1-2; TRBD1 matches 10 bases. The length of the CDR3 is 13 residues. The junction had 1 base not matched to a gene; V was cut back by 7 bases and J by 2 bases. Germline V gives CDR1 LNHDA, CDR2 SQIVND (reference sequence).

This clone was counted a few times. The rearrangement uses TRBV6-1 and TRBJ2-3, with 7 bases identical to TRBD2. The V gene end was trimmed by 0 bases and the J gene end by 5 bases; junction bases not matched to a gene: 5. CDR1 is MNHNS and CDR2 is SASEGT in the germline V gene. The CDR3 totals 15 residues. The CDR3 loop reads CASSEASGGQDTQYF. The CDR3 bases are TGTGCCAGCAGTGAAGCCTCGGGAGGTCAAGATACGCAGTATTTT.

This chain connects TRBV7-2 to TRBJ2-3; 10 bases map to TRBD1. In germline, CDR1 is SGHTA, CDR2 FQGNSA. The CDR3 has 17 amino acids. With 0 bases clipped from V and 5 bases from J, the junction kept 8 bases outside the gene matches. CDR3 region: CASSLAARDRGEDTQYF. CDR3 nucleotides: TGTGCCAGCAGCTTAGCCGCCCGGGACAGGGGAGAAGATACGCAGTATTTT.

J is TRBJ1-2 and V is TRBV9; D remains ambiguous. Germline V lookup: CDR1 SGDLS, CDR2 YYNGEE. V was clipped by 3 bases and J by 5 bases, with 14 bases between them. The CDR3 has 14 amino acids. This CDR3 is CASSAPGLDYGYTF. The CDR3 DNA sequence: TGTGCCAGCAGCGCCCCCGGACTTGATTATGGCTACACCTTC.

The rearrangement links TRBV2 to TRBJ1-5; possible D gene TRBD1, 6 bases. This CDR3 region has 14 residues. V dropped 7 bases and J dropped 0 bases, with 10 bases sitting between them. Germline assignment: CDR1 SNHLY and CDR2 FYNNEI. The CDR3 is CASKQGYSNQPQHF. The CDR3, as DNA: TGTGCCAGCAAACAGGGATATAGCAATCAGCCCCAGCATTTT.

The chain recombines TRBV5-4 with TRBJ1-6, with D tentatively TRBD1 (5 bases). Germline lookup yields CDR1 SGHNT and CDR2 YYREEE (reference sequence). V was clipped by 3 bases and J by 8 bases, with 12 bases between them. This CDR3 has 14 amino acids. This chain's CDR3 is CASSSQGGDSPLHF. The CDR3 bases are TGTGCCAGCAGCTCGCAGGGTGGCGATTCACCCCTCCACTTT.

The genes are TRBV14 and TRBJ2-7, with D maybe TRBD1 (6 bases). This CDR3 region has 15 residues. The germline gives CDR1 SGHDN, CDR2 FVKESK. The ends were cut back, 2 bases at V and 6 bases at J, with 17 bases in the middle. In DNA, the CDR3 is TGTGCCAGCAGCCAATCCATGGACAGACTGGGCGAGCAGTACTTC. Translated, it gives CASSQSMDRLGEQYF.

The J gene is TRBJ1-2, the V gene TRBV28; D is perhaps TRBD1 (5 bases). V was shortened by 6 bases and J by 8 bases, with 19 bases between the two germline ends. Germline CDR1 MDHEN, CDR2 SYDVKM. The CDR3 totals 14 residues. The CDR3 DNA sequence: TGTGCCAGCAGCGAAACAGGTCGCCAACCCGGCTACACCTTC. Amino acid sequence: CASSETGRQPGYTF.

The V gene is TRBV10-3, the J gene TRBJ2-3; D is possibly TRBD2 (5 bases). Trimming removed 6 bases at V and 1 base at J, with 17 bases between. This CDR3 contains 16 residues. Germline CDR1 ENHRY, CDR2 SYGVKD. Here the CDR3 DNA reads TGTGCCATCAGCAGGCTAGGGCGGGCAGGCACAGATACGCAGTATTTT. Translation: CAISRLGRAGTDTQYF.